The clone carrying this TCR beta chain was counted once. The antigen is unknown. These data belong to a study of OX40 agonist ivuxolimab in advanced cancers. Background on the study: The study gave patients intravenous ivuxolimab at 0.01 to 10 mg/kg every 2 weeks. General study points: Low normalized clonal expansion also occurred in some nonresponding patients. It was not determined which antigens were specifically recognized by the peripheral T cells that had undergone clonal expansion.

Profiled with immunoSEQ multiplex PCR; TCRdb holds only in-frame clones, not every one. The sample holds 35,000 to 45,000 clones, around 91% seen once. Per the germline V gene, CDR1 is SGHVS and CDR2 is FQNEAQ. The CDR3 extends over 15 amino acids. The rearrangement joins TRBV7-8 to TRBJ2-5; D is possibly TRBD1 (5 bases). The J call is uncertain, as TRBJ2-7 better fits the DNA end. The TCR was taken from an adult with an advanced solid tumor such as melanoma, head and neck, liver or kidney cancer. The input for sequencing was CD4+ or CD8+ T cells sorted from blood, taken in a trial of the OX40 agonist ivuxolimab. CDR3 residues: CASSLGRVSYYEQYF. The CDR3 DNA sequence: TGTGCCAGCAGCTTGGGCAGGGTCAGCTACTACGAGCAGTACTTC.